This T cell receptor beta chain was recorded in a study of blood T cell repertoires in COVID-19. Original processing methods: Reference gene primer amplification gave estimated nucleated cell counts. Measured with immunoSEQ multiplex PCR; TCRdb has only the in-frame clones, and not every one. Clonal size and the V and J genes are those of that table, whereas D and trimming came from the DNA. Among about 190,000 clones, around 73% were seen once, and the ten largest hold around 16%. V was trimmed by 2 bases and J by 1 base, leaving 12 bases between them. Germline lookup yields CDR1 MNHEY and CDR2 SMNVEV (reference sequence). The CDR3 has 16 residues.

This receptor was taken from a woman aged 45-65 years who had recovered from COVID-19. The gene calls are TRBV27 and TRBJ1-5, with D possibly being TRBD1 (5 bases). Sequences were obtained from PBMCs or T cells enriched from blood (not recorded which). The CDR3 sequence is CASSLSPSGSNQPQHF. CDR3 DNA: TGTGCCAGCAGTTTAAGTCCTTCAGGGAGCAATCAGCCCCAGCATTTT.